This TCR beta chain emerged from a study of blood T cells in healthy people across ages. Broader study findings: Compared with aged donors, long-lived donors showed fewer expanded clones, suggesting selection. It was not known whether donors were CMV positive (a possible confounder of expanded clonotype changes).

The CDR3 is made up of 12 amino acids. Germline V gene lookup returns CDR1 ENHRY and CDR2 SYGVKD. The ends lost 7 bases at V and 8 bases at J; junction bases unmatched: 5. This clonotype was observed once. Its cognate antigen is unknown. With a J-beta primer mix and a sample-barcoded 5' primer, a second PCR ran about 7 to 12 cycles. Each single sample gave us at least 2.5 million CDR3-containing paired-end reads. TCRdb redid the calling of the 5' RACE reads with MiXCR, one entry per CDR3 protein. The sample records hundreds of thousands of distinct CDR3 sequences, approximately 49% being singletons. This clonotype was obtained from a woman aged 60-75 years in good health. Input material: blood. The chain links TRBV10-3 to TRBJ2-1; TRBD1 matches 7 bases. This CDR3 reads CAITTGVDEQFF. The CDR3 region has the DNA TGTGCCATCACCACAGGGGTGGATGAGCAGTTCTTC.